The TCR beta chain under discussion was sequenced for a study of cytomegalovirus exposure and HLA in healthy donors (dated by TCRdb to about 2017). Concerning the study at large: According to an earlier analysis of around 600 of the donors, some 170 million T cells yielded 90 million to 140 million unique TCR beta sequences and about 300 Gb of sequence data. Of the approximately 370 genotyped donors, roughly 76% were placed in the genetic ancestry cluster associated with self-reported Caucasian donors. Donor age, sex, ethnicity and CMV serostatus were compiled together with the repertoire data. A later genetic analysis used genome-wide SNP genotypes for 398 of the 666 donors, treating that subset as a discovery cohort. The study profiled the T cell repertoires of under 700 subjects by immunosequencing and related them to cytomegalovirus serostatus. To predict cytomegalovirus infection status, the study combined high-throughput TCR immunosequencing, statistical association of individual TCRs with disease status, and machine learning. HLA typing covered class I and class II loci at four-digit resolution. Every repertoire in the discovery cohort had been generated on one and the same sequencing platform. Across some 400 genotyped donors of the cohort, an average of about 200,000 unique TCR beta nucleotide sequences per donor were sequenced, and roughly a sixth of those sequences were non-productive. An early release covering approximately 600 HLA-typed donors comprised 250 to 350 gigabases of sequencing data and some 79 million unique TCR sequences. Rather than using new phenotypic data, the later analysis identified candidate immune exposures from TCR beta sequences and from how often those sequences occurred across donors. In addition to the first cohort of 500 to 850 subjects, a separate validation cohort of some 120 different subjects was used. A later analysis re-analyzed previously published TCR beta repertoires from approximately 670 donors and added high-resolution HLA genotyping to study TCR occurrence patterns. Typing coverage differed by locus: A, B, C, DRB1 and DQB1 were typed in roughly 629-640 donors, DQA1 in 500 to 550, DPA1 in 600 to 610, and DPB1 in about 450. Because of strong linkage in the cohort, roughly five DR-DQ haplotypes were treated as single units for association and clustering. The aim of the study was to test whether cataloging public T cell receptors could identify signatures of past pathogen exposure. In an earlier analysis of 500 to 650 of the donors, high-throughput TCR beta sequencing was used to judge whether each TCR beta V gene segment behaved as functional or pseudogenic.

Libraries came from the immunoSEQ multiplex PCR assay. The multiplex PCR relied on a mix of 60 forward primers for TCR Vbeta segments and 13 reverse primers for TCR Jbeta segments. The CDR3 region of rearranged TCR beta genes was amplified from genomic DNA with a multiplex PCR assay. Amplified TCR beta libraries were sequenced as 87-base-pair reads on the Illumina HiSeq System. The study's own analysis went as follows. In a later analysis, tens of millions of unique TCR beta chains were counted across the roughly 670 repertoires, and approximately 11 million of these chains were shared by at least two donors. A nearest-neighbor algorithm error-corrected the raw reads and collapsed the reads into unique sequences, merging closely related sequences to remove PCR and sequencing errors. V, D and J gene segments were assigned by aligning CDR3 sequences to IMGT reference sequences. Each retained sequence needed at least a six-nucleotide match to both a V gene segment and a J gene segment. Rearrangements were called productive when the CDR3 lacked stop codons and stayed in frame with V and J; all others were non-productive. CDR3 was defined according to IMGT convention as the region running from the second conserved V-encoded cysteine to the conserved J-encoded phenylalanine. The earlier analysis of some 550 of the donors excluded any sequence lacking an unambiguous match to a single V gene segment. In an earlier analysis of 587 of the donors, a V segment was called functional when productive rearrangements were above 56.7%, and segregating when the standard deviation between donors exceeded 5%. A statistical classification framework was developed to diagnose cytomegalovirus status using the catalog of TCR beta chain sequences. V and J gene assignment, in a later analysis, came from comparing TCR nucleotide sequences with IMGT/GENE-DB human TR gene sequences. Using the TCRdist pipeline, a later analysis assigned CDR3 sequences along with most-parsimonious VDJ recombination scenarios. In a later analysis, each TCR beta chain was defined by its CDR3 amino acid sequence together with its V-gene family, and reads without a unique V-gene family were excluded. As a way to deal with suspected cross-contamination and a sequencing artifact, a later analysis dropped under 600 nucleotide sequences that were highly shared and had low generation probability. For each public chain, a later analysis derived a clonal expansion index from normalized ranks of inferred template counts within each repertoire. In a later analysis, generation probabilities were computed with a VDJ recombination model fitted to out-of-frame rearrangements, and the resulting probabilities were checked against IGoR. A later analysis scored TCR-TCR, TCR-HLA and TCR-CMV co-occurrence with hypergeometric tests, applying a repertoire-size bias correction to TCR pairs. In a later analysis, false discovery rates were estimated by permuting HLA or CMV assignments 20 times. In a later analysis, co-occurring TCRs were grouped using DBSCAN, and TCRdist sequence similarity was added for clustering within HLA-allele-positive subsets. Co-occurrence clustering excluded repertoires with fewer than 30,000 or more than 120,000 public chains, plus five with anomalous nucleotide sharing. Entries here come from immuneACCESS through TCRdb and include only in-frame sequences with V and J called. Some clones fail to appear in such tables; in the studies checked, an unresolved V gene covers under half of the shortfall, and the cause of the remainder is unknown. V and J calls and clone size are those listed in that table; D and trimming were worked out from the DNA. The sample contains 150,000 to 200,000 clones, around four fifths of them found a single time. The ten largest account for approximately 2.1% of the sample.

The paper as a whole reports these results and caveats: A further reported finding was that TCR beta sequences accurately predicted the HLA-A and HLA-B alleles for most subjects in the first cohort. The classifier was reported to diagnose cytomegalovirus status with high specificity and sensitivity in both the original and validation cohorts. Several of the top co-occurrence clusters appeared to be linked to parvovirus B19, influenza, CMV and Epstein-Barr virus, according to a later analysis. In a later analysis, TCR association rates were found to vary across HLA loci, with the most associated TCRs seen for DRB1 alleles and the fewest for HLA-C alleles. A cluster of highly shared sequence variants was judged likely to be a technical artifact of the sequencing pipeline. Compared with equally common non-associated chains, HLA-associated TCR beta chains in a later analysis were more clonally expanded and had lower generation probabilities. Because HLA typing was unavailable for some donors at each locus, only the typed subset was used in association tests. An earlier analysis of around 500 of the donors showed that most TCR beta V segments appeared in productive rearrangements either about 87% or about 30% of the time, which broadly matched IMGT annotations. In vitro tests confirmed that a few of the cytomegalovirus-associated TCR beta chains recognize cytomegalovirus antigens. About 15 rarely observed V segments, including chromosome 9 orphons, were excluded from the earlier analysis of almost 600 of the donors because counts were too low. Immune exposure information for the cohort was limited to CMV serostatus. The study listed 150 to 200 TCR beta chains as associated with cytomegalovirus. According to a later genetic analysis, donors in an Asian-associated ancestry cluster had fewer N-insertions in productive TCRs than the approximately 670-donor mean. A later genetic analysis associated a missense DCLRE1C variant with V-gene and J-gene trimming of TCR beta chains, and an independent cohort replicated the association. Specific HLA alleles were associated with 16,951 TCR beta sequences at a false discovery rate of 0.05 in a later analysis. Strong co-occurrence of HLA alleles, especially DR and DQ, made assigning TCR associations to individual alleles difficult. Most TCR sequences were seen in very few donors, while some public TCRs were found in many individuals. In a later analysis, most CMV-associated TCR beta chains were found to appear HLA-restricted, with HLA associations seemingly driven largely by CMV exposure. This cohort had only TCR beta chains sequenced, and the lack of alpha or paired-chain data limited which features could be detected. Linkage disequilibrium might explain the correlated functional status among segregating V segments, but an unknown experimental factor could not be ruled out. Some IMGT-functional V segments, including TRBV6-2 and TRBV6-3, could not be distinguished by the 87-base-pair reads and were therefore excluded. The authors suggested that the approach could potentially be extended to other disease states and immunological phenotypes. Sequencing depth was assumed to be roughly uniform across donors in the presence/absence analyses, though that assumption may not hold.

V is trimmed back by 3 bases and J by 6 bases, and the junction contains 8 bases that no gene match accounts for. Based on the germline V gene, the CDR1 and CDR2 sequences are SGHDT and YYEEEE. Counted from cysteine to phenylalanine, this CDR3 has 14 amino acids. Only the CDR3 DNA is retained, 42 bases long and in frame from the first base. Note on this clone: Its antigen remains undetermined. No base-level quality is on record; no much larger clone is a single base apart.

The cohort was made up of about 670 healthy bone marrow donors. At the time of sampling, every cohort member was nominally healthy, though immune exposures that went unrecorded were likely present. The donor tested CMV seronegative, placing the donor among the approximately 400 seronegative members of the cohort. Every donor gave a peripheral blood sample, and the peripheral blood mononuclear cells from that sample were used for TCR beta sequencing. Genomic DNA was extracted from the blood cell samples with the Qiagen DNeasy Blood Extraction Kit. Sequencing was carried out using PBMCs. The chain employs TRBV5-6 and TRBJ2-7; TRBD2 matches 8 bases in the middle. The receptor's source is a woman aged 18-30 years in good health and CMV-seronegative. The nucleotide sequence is TGTGCCAGCAGCTCGACCGGGACTAGTCCCGAGCAGTACTTC. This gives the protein CASSSTGTSPEQYF.